This T cell receptor beta chain originates from a study of T-cell memory formation after mild COVID-19. CDR1 and CDR2 (germline): SGHTA, FQGTGA. The CDR3 totals 14 residues. V lost 3 bases, J lost 2 bases, and 9 bases lay in between. The table lists this clonotype with a few counts. TCRdb processed the 5' RACE reads anew with MiXCR; each CDR3 protein has one entry. Of around 180,000 distinct CDR3 sequences in the sample, about a fifth were seen once. The receptor was isolated from a man aged 18 to 30 who had mild COVID-19 (a few samples of this study predate the infection). Cell type and time point are not known. What was sequenced was PBMCs or a T cell subset sorted from them (not recorded which). The chain joins TRBV7-3 to TRBJ2-3, with a weak D call TRBD2 (5 bases). The CDR3 DNA sequence: TGTGCCAGCAGCTTGAGCGGCTTCACAGATACGCAGTATTTT. This translates into CASSLSGFTDTQYF.